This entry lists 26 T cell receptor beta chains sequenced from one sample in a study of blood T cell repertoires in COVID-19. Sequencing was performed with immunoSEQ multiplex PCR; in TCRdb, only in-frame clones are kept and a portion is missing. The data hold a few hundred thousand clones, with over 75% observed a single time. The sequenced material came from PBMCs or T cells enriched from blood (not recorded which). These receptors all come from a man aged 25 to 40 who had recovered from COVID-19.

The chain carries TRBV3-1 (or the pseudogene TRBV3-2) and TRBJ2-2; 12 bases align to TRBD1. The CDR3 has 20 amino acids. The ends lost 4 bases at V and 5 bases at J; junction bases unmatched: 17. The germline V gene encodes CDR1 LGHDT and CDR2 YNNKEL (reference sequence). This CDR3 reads CASSPTGTGGAYRRTGELFF. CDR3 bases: TGTGCCAGCAGCCCGACCGGGACAGGGGGCGCTTATCGTCGGACCGGGGAGCTGTTTTTT.

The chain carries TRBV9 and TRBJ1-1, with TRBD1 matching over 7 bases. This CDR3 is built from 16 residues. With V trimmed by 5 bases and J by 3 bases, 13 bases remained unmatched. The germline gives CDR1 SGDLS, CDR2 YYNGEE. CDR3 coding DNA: TGTGCCAGCAGTCCCACACAGGGGCTGATCGACACTGAAGCTTTCTTT. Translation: CASSPTQGLIDTEAFF.

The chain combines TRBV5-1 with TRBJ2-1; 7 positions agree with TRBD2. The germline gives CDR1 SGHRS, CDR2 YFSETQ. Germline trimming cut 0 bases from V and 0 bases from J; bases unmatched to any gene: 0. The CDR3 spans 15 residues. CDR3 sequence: CASSLGGGSYNEQFF. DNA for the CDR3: TGCGCCAGCAGCTTGGGCGGGGGCTCCTACAATGAGCAGTTCTTC. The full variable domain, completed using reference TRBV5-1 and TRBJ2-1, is KAGVTQTPRYLIKTRGQQVTLSCSPISGHRSVSWYQQTPGQGLQFLFEYFSETQRNKGNFPGRFSGRQFSNSRSEMNVSTLELGDSALYLCASSLGGGSYNEQFFGPGTRLTVL.

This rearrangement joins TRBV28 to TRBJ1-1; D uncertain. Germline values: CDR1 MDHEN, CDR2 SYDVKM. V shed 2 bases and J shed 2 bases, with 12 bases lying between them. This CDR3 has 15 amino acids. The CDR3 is CASSLGGGRNTEAFF. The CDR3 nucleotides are TGTGCCAGCAGTTTAGGAGGAGGGCGAAACACTGAAGCTTTCTTT.

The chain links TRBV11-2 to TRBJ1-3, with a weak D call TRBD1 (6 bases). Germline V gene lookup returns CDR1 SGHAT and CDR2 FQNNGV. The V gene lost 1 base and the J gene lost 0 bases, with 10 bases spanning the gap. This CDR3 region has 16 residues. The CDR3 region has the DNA TGTGCCAGCAGCTTAGGGACAGTTTTCTCTGGAAACACCATATATTTT. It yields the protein CASSLGTVFSGNTIYF. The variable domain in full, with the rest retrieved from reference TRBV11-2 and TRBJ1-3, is EAGVAQSPRYKIIEKRQSVAFWCNPISGHATLYWYQQILGQGPKLLIQFQNNGVVDDSQLPKDRFSAERLKGVDSTLKIQPAKLEDSAVYLCASSLGTVFSGNTIYFGEGSWLTVV.

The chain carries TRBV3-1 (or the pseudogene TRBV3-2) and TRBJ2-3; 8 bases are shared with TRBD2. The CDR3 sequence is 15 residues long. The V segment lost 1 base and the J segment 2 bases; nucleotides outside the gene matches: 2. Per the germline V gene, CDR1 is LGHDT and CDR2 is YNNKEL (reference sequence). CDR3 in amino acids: CASSQAGGVTDTQYF. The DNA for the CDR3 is TGTGCCAGCAGCCAAGCGGGGGGGGTCACAGATACGCAGTATTTT.

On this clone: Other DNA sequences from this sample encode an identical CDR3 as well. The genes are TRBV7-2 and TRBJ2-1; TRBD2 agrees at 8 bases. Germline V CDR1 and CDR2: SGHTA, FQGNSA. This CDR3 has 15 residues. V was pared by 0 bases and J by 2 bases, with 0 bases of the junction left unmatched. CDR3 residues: CASSLASGTYNEQFF. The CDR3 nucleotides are TGTGCCAGCAGCTTAGCTAGCGGGACCTACAATGAGCAGTTCTTC.

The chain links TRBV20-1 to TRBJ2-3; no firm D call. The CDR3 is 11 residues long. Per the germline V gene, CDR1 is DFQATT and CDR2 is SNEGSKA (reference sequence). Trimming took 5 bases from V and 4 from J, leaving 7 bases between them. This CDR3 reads CSAPLPDTQYF. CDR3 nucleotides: TGCAGTGCTCCACTACCAGATACGCAGTATTTT.

CDR3 loop: CASSLQGYNSPLHF. In DNA, the CDR3 is TGTGCCAGCAGTCTACAGGGGTATAATTCACCCCTCCACTTT. V is TRBV27 and J is TRBJ1-6, with 7 nucleotides matching TRBD1. Germline-derived CDR1 and CDR2 are MNHEY and SMNVEV (reference sequence). V shed 5 bases and J 4 bases; nucleotides not matched to a gene: 2. This CDR3 is built from 14 residues.

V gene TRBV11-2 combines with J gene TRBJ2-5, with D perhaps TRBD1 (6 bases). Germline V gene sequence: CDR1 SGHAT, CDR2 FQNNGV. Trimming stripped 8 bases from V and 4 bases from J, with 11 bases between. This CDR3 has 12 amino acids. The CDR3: CASRDKLETQYF. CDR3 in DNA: TGTGCCAGCCGGGACAAACTAGAGACCCAGTACTTC.

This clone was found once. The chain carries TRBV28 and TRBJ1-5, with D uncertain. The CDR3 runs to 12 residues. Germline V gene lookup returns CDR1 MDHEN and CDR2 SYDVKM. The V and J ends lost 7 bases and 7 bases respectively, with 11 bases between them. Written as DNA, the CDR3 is TGTGCCAGCACCCTGGAGGCGCAGCCCCAGCATTTT. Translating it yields CASTLEAQPQHF.

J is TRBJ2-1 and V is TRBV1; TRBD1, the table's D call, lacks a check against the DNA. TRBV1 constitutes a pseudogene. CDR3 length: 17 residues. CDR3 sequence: CTSSQFPLQGGLGEQFF. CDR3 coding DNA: TGCACCAGCAGCCAATTCCCCCTACAGGGGGGGCTAGGGGAGCAGTTCTTC.

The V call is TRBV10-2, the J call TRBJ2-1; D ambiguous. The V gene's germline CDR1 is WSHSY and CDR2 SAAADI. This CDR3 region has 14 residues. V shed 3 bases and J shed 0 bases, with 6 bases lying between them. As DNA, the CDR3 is TGCGCCAGCAGTGAAAGCGTCTCCTACAATGAGCAGTTCTTC. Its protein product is CASSESVSYNEQFF.

The chain's CDR3 is CASSQEKREPYEQYF. The CDR3 region has the DNA TGCGCCAGCAGCCAAGAAAAACGAGAGCCCTACGAGCAGTACTTC. V gene TRBV4-1 combines with J gene TRBJ2-7; unclear D gene. Germline-derived CDR1 and CDR2 are MGHRA and YSYEKL. The CDR3 contains 15 residues. V was shortened by 0 bases and J by 2 bases, with 11 bases between the two germline ends.

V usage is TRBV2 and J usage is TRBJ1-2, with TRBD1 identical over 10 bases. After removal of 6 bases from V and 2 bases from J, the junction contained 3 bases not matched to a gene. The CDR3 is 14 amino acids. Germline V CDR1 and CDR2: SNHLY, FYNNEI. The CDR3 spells CASSAGQGNYGYTF. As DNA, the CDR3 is TGTGCCAGCAGCGCGGGACAGGGGAACTATGGCTACACCTTC.

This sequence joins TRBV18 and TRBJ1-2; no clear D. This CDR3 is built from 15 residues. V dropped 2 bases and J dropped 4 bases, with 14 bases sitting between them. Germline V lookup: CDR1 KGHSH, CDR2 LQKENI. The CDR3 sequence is CASSPSDGGSYGYTF. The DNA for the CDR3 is TGTGCCAGCTCACCATCCGACGGAGGGTCCTATGGCTACACCTTC. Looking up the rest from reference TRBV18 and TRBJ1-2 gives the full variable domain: NAGVMQNPRHLVRRRGQEARLRCSPMKGHSHVYWYRQLPEEGLKFMVYLQKENIIDESGMPKERFSAEFPKEGPSILRIQQVVRGDSAAYFCASSPSDGGSYGYTFGSGTRLTVV.

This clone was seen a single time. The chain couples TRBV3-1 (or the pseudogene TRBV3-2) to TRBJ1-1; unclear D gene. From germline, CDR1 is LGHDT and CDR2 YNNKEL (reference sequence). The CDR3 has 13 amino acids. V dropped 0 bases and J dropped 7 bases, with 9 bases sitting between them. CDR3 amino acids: CASSQDQAREAFF. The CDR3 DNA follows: TGTGCCAGCAGCCAAGATCAAGCTCGTGAAGCTTTCTTT.

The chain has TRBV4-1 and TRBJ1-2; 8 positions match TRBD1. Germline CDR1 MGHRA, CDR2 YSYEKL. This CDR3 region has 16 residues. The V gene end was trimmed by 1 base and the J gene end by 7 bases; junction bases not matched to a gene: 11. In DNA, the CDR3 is TGCGCCAGCAGCCAAGTGGCTGACAGGGGTTTTGTTGGCTACACCTTC. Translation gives CASSQVADRGFVGYTF.

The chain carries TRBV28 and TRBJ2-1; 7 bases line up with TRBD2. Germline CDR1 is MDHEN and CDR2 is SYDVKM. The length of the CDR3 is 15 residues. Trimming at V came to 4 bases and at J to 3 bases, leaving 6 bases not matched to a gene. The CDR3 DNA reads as TGTGCCAGCAGTTCCCTCGGACTAGTCTACAATGAGCAGTTCTTC. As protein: CASSSLGLVYNEQFF.

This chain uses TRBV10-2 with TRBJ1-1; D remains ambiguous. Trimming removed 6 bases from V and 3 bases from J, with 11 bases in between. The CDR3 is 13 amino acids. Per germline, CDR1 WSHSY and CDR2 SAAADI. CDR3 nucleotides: TGCGCCAGCAGCTCTACAGTGGACACTGAAGCTTTCTTT. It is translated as CASSSTVDTEAFF.

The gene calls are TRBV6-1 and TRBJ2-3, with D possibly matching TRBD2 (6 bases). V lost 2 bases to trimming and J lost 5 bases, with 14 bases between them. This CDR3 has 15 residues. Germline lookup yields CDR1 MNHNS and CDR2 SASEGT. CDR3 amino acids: CASSEMGGAIDTQYF. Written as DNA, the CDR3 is TGTGCCAGCAGTGAAATGGGAGGTGCCATAGATACGCAGTATTTT.

This CDR3 reads CASSLSGTDTQYF. In DNA form, the CDR3 reads TGTGCCAGCAGTTTATCAGGCACAGATACGCAGTATTTT. The chain combines TRBV28 with TRBJ2-3, with D unclear. Trimming shortened V by 1 base and J by 1 base, and 3 bases separated the two germline ends. From germline, CDR1 is MDHEN and CDR2 SYDVKM. The CDR3 is 13 residues long.

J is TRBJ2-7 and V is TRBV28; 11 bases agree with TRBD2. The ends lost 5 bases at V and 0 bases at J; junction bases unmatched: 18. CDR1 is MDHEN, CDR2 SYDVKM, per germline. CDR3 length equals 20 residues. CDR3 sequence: CASSQITGTSGYWSSYEQYF. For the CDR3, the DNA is TGTGCCAGCAGTCAAATAACAGGGACTAGCGGCTACTGGAGCTCCTACGAGCAGTACTTC.

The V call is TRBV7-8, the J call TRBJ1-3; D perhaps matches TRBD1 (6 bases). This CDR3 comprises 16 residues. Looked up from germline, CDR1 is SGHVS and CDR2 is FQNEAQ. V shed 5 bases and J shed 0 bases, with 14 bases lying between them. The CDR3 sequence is CASSIFQGTSGNTIYF. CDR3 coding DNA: TGTGCCAGCAGCATTTTCCAGGGGACCTCTGGAAACACCATATATTTT.

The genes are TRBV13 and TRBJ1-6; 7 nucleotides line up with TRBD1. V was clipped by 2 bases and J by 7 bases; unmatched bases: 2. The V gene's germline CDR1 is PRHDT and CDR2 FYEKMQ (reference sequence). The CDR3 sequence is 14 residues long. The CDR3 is CASSLRQGNSPLHF. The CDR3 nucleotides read TGTGCCAGCAGCTTACGACAGGGAAATTCACCCCTCCACTTT.

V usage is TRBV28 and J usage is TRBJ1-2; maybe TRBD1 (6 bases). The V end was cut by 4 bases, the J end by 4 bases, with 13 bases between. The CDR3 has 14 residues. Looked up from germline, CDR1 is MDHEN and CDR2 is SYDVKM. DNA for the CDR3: TGTGCCAGCAGTTCCCCGAAGGGGGTCTATGGCTACACCTTC. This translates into CASSSPKGVYGYTF.